The present entry profiles one T cell receptor (beta chain) with its context. The antigen remains unidentified. The data stem from a study of a mutant IDH1 vaccine in newly diagnosed glioma. Across the study: Vaccinations, eight in total, occurred in weeks 1, 3, 5, 7, 11, 15, 19, 23.

Study results and limitations: Pseudoprogression seemed unrelated to changes in top peripheral T cell clonotypes.

Trimming took 0 bases from V and 4 from J, leaving 3 bases between them. This CDR3 is 12 amino acids long. Looked up from germline, CDR1 is SNHLY and CDR2 is FYNNEI. Repertoires were generated with immunoSEQ multiplex PCR, while TCRdb's copy carries only in-frame clones and drops some. This table holds about 36,000 clones, 80% found once. Described time point: week 11, during vaccination. It was 300 ug of mutant IDH1 20-mer peptide that made up each vaccine dose, given with topical imiquimod. The chain links TRBV2 to TRBJ1-2, with unresolved D. This specimen consisted of peripheral blood mononuclear cells (PBMCs), obtained from a glioma patient whose treatment included an IDH1 peptide vaccine. This TCR was sampled from a woman in her twenties or thirties with glioma. Some clones in this sample may be carry-over from other donors' samples. The CDR3 DNA reads as TGTGCCAGCAGTGAAGCCAGCTATGGCTACACCTTC. Its translation: CASSEASYGYTF.